A single sample gave rise to the 31 T cell receptor beta chains below, sequenced in a study of shared clonotypes between healthy human individuals. Libraries were prepared by immunoSEQ multiplex PCR; TCRdb keeps only in-frame clonotypes and omits some of them. This table has some 2,000,000 clones, approximately 96% appearing once. Sequenced sample: naive CD4+ T cells sorted from blood. Subset here: CD45RA+ positively selected. The receptors come from a man between 18 and 35 years old in good health.

The chain recombines TRBV25-1 with TRBJ1-6; tentative D call: TRBD1 (6 bases). The V end was cut by 8 bases, the J end by 7 bases, with 15 bases between. Germline V gene sequence: CDR1 MGHDK, CDR2 SYGVNS. The CDR3 runs 14 residues. CDR3: CASSLRGGNSPLHF. Written as DNA, the CDR3 is TGTGCCAGCTCCTTAAGAGGGGGGAATTCACCCCTCCACTTT. The whole variable domain, filled in from reference TRBV25-1 and TRBJ1-6, reads EADIYQTPRYLVIGTGKKITLECSQTMGHDKMYWYQQDPGMELHLIHYSYGVNSTEKGDLSSESTVSRIRTEHFPLTLESARPSHTSQYLCASSLRGGNSPLHFGNGTRLTVT.

The chain employs TRBV15 and TRBJ1-5; D unresolved. The CDR3 consists of 12 residues. Looked up from germline, CDR1 is LNHNV and CDR2 is YYDKDF (reference sequence). V lost 1 base and J 8 bases, leaving 6 bases between the germline ends. The CDR3 sequence is CATSRAKEPQHF. CDR3 coding DNA: TGTGCCACCAGCAGAGCTAAAGAGCCCCAGCATTTT. The variable domain in full, completed from reference TRBV15 and TRBJ1-5, reads DAMVIQNPRYQVTQFGKPVTLSCSQTLNHNVMYWYQQKSSQAPKLLFHYYDKDFNNEADTPDNFQSRRPNTSFCFLDIRSPGLGDTAMYLCATSRAKEPQHFGDGTRLSIL.

In DNA, the CDR3 is TGTGCCTGGAGTGGTGGGAAAAGCGGGGAGCTGTTTTTT. Translating gives CAWSGGKSGELFF. The chain carries TRBV30 and TRBJ2-2; no clear D. The V gene lost 1 base and the J gene lost 7 bases, with 10 bases spanning the gap. This CDR3 has 13 amino acids. Germline CDR1 is GTSNPN and CDR2 is SVGIG (reference sequence). The entire variable domain, with the rest obtained from reference TRBV30 and TRBJ2-2, is as follows: SQTIHQWPATLVQPVGSPLSLECTVEGTSNPNLYWYRQAAGRGLQLLFYSVGIGQISSEVPQNLSASRPQDRQFILSSKKLLLSDSGFYLCAWSGGKSGELFFGEGSRLTVL.

This chain connects TRBV30 to TRBJ2-1, with D perhaps TRBD1 or TRBD2 (5 bases each). This CDR3 contains 14 residues. CDR1 and CDR2 (germline): GTSNPN, SVGIG (reference sequence). V was trimmed by 8 bases and J by 0 bases, leaving 14 bases between them. CDR3 sequence: CAGKGTDSYNEQFF. CDR3 nucleotide sequence: TGTGCCGGTAAGGGGACCGACTCCTACAATGAGCAGTTCTTC.

Concerning this clone: At the DNA level, this CDR3 is encoded by other sequences in the same sample as well. This sequence joins TRBV9 and TRBJ2-5, with no clear D. Germline V lookup: CDR1 SGDLS, CDR2 YYNGEE. This CDR3 comprises 12 residues. Between the trimmed V and J ends, which lost 3 bases and 2 bases, there was a span of 5 bases. The chain's CDR3 is CASSGRQETQYF. CDR3 sequence (DNA): TGTGCCAGCAGCGGACGGCAAGAGACCCAGTACTTC.

This clone has just a few counts. J is TRBJ2-2 and V is TRBV10-3, with a tentative D call TRBD1 (5 bases). Germline lookup yields CDR1 ENHRY and CDR2 SYGVKD. Deletions cut 4 bases from V and 0 bases from J, with 15 bases between. This CDR3 region has 17 residues. The CDR3 region is CAISGQSGAPNTGELFF. CDR3 in DNA: TGTGCCATCAGTGGGCAGAGTGGGGCCCCGAACACCGGGGAGCTGTTTTTT.

In nucleotides, the CDR3 is TGTGCCAGCAGCCGCGAGGCCACCGGGGAGCTGTTTTTT. It encodes CASSREATGELFF. V and J are TRBV6-6 and TRBJ2-2; D is undetermined. The CDR3 is 13 residues long. CDR1 MNHNY and CDR2 SVGAGI come from the germline V gene (reference sequence). Deletions cut 6 bases from V and 4 bases from J, with 9 bases between.

This chain connects TRBV9 to TRBJ2-7; possibly TRBD1 for D (6 bases). Germline V gene lookup returns CDR1 SGDLS and CDR2 YYNGEE. The CDR3 runs 14 residues. Trimming stripped 2 bases from V and 0 bases from J, with 9 bases between. CDR3 residues: CASSVQGHSYEQYF. In DNA form, the CDR3 reads TGTGCCAGCAGCGTTCAGGGGCACTCCTACGAGCAGTACTTC.

This chain joins TRBV30 and TRBJ2-1; D remains unclear. This CDR3 comprises 15 residues. The V end lost 2 bases, the J end lost 4 bases, and 15 bases lay between the germline ends. Germline values: CDR1 GTSNPN, CDR2 SVGIG (reference sequence). The CDR3: CAWSRSGNHYNEQFF. The CDR3 DNA reads as TGTGCCTGGAGTCGTAGTGGGAACCATTACAATGAGCAGTTCTTC.

The chain has TRBV5-6 and TRBJ2-1, with D perhaps TRBD1 or TRBD2 (6 bases each). The germline CDR1 and CDR2 sequences are SGHDT and YYEEEE. The CDR3 loop spans 13 amino acids. Trimming shortened V by 0 bases and J by 9 bases, and 10 bases separated the two germline ends. CDR3 loop: CASSLGRGGEQFF. In DNA form, the CDR3 reads TGTGCCAGCAGCTTGGGCAGGGGAGGTGAGCAGTTCTTC.

The chain combines TRBV6-5 with TRBJ2-3; the match to TRBD2 covers 15 bases. The ends lost 8 bases at V and 5 bases at J; junction bases unmatched: 5. Germline V gene data show CDR1 as MNHEY and CDR2 as SVGAGI. The CDR3 contains 15 residues. As DNA, the CDR3 is TGTGCCAGCCGGACTAGCGGGGGGGCCAGAGATACGCAGTATTTT. This gives the protein CASRTSGGARDTQYF.

V usage is TRBV27 and J usage is TRBJ1-6, with D possibly TRBD1 on 5 matching bases. CDR3 length equals 14 residues. The ends were cut back, 5 bases at V and 8 bases at J, with 13 bases in the middle. Germline CDR1 reads MNHEY; CDR2 reads SMNVEV (reference sequence). The CDR3 loop reads CASSRLGVDSPLHF. Written as DNA, the CDR3 is TGTGCCAGCAGTCGATTGGGGGTGGATTCACCCCTCCACTTT.

The gene calls are TRBV6-1 and TRBJ1-2; no definite D call. The CDR3 consists of 13 residues. In germline, CDR1 is MNHNS, CDR2 SASEGT. Trimming stripped 3 bases from V and 3 bases from J, with 8 bases between. The CDR3 is CASSESGDYGYTF. The CDR3, as DNA: TGTGCCAGCAGTGAGTCCGGGGACTATGGCTACACCTTC.

The J gene is TRBJ1-2, the V gene TRBV4-3, with TRBD1 as a possible D gene (5 bases). CDR1 and CDR2 (germline): LGHNA, YSLEER. V lost 9 bases and J 4 bases, leaving 12 bases between the germline ends. The length of the CDR3 is 12 residues. The CDR3 sequence is CASKGSTYGYTF. The DNA of the CDR3 is TGCGCCAGTAAGGGGTCTACCTATGGCTACACCTTC.

The genes are TRBV18 and TRBJ1-1; a possible D gene is TRBD1 (5 bases). This CDR3 has 13 residues. Trimming pared 5 bases from V and 1 base from J, leaving 8 bases between. Germline V gives CDR1 KGHSH, CDR2 LQKENI. This CDR3 is CASSGAKNTEAFF. DNA of the CDR3: TGTGCCAGCTCAGGGGCTAAGAACACTGAAGCTTTCTTT.

V and J are TRBV6-5 and TRBJ1-1; 8 bases line up with TRBD1. From germline, CDR1 is MNHEY and CDR2 SVGAGI. This CDR3 comprises 15 residues. The ends lost 2 bases at V and 0 bases at J; junction bases unmatched: 2. The CDR3 sequence: CASSYGDRMNTEAFF. CDR3 sequence (DNA): TGTGCCAGCAGTTACGGGGACAGGATGAACACTGAAGCTTTCTTT.

This chain uses TRBV4-3 with TRBJ1-2; D remains unclear. Trimming took off 1 base at V and 3 bases at J, with 12 bases between the two ends. CDR1 is LGHNA, CDR2 YSLEER, per germline. The CDR3 sequence is 15 residues long. The CDR3, as DNA: TGCGCCAGCAGCCAAGTTATAGCCCTAGACTATGGCTACACCTTC. Protein sequence: CASSQVIALDYGYTF.

To note about this clone: In the same sample, other DNA sequences code for this CDR3. CDR3 bases: TGTGCCAGCAGTTTAGTAGCGAACACTGAAGCTTTCTTT. This encodes CASSLVANTEAFF. This chain joins TRBV28 and TRBJ1-1; unclear D gene. Trimming removed 2 bases at V and 1 base at J, with 5 bases between. The CDR3 is 13 residues long. Germline V gene sequence: CDR1 MDHEN, CDR2 SYDVKM.

This rearrangement joins TRBV7-2 to TRBJ2-1; possible D gene TRBD2, 6 bases. Germline CDR1 is SGHTA and CDR2 is FQGNSA. The CDR3 has 15 residues. Trimming shortened V by 1 base and J by 6 bases, and 13 bases separated the two germline ends. The CDR3: CASSLGWGLFNEQFF. CDR3 nucleotide sequence: TGTGCCAGCAGCTTAGGGTGGGGACTGTTCAATGAGCAGTTCTTC.

This clone was counted once. The V call is TRBV7-9, the J call TRBJ1-6; the D is unclear. The CDR3 consists of 13 residues. Germline V lookup: CDR1 SEHNR, CDR2 FQNEAQ (reference sequence). Trimming took off 3 bases at V and 7 bases at J, with 7 bases between the two ends. The CDR3 loop is CASSFNWNSPLHF. CDR3 in DNA: TGTGCCAGCAGCTTTAACTGGAATTCACCCCTCCACTTT.

With respect to this clone: The sample carries other DNA sequences with the same CDR3. The rearrangement joins TRBV14 to TRBJ1-5; D unclear. CDR3 length equals 14 residues. CDR1 SGHDN and CDR2 FVKESK come from the germline V gene. Trimming shortened V by 1 base and J by 3 bases, and 7 bases separated the two germline ends. For the CDR3, the DNA is TGTGCCAGCAGCCAAGCAGGCGCCAATCAGCCCCAGCATTTT. Its protein product is CASSQAGANQPQHF.

The CDR3 nucleotides are TGCGCCAGCAGTGGTGACCTGGGACCGAACTATGGCTACACCTTC. Its translation is CASSGDLGPNYGYTF. The V and J genes are TRBV5-1 and TRBJ1-2, with D perhaps matching TRBD1 (5 bases). Germline values: CDR1 SGHRS, CDR2 YFSETQ. This CDR3 comprises 15 residues. V shed 5 bases and J shed 2 bases, with 16 bases lying between them.

This clone was seen a single time. The chain joins TRBV5-6 to TRBJ2-3; 10 bases match TRBD2. J gave up 4 bases and V 1 base, and 3 bases lay outside the gene matches. The CDR3 extends over 15 amino acids. Germline assignment: CDR1 SGHDT and CDR2 YYEEEE. The CDR3 is CASSLRTSGPDTQYF. In nucleotides, the CDR3 is TGTGCCAGCAGCTTGCGGACTAGCGGCCCAGATACGCAGTATTTT.

For this clone: Other nucleotide sequences in the sample specify the same CDR3. The CDR3 DNA sequence: TGTGCCAGCTCACCCGGAGCAACTAATGAAAAACTGTTTTTT. It codes for CASSPGATNEKLFF. This sequence joins TRBV18 and TRBJ1-4; no clear D gene. The germline V gene encodes CDR1 KGHSH and CDR2 LQKENI. Trimming shortened V by 3 bases and J by 0 bases, and 5 bases separated the two germline ends. This CDR3 is 14 amino acids long.

The chain couples TRBV15 to TRBJ1-5; 9 bases map to TRBD1. The CDR3 is 17 residues long. Per germline, CDR1 LNHNV and CDR2 YYDKDF (reference sequence). The V segment lost 0 bases and the J segment 5 bases; nucleotides outside the gene matches: 8. The CDR3: CATSREDRGGRDQPQHF. CDR3 DNA sequence: TGTGCCACCAGCAGAGAGGACAGGGGCGGGAGGGATCAGCCCCAGCATTTT.

V gene TRBV7-9 combines with J gene TRBJ2-2; 8 bases align to TRBD1. There are 15 residues in the CDR3. Germline values: CDR1 SEHNR, CDR2 FQNEAQ (reference sequence). Germline trimming cut 4 bases from V and 1 base from J; bases unmatched to any gene: 2. The CDR3 is CASSSTGVNTGELFF. CDR3 DNA sequence: TGTGCCAGCAGCTCGACAGGGGTGAACACCGGGGAGCTGTTTTTT.

The J gene is TRBJ1-2, the V gene TRBV6-1, with D perhaps TRBD1 (6 bases). CDR3 length: 15 residues. The ends were cut back, 2 bases at V and 5 bases at J, with 15 bases in the middle. CDR1 MNHNS and CDR2 SASEGT come from the germline V gene. In DNA form, the CDR3 reads TGTGCCAGCAGTGAATCCGGACAGACCTTATATGGCTACACCTTC. It translates to CASSESGQTLYGYTF.

V and J are TRBV25-1 and TRBJ1-2; D uncertain. In germline, CDR1 is MGHDK, CDR2 SYGVNS. V was pared by 6 bases and J by 4 bases, with 9 bases between. The CDR3 extends over 12 amino acids. This chain's CDR3 is CASRDGLYGYTF. The CDR3 DNA follows: TGTGCCAGCAGGGACGGTCTCTATGGCTACACCTTC.

V gene TRBV27 combines with J gene TRBJ1-2; D remains unclear. Trimming removed 4 bases at V and 5 bases at J, with 26 bases between. There are 18 residues in the CDR3. Looked up from germline, CDR1 is MNHEY and CDR2 is SMNVEV (reference sequence). CDR3 sequence (DNA): TGTGCCAGCAGTTCGACCCGATCTAAAAAGGACGGTCTTTATGGCTACACCTTC. Encoded protein: CASSSTRSKKDGLYGYTF.

This clone was picked up one time. The genes are TRBV5-6 and TRBJ2-5; 9 nucleotides agree with TRBD2. Germline V CDR1 and CDR2: SGHDT, YYEEEE. There are 16 residues in the CDR3. Germline trimming cut 0 bases from V and 7 bases from J; bases unmatched to any gene: 10. The CDR3 DNA is TGTGCCAGCAGCTTGGCCGTCACTAGCGGGCTTCGGACCCAGTACTTC. This encodes CASSLAVTSGLRTQYF.

This chain joins TRBV28 and TRBJ2-7, with 15 bases identical to TRBD2. Germline V gene lookup returns CDR1 MDHEN and CDR2 SYDVKM. The CDR3 covers 15 residues. V lost 8 bases to trimming and J lost 6 bases; unmatched junction nucleotides: 8. CDR3 bases: TGTGCCAGCTCGAGGACTAGCGGGGGGGTGAGCGAGCAGTACTTC. This translates into CASSRTSGGVSEQYF.